One and the same sample provided the 25 T cell receptor beta chains below, sequenced in a study of T-cell reconstitution after alpha-beta-depleted transplantation in children (dated by TCRdb to about 2016). The sample's treatment or condition, from its label and the paper: allogeneic hematopoietic cell transplantation with graft depleted of TCRalphabeta T cells and CD19 B cells. The library was built by means of PCR. Sequencing used an Illumina HiSeq 2500. TCR library preparation used molecular barcoding, with unique molecular identifiers applied to normalize quantification of the TCRbeta repertoire. TCRdb reran the public reads through fastp at Q25 and MiXCR, keeping productive beta chains. Records with the same CDR3 protein are collapsed into one entry carrying the most frequent genes and DNA. In all, the sample holds some 840,000 distinct CDR3 sequences, and 16% of those were seen once. The ten largest account for approximately 5% of the sample.

The source was PBMCs, mostly from graft donor cells, collected 360 days after TCRalphabeta/CD19-depleted stem cell transplant. The receptors originated from a male patient younger than 18 who had a stem cell transplant for acute lymphoblastic leukemia, so the T cells may come from the graft donor.

This clonotype was picked up many times. Germline and junction disagree at one end, which may indicate a read error. The genes are TRBV4-2 and TRBJ1-4; D not certain. Germline V lookup: CDR1 LGHNA, CDR2 YNFKEQ. The CDR3 runs 12 residues. CDR3: CASSQELVTVTF. The CDR3 region has the DNA TGTGCCAGCAGCCAAGAATTGGTAACCGTAACTTTT.

This clonotype was observed a few times. V and J are TRBV5-1 and TRBJ2-7; D possibly corresponds to TRBD1 (6 bases). CDR1 and CDR2 from the germline V gene are SGHRS and YFSETQ. The ends were cut back, 5 bases at V and 3 bases at J, with 15 bases in the middle. CDR3 length: 14 amino acids. CDR3 coding DNA: TGCGCCAGCAGACCTACAGGGCTGAACTACGAGCAGTACTTC. This sequence encodes CASRPTGLNYEQYF.

This clonotype was detected many times. The chain joins TRBV7-2 to TRBJ2-7, with D unclear. V was clipped by 1 base and J by 3 bases, with 10 bases between them. The germline V gene encodes CDR1 SGHTA and CDR2 FQGNSA. This CDR3 has 14 amino acids. CDR3 sequence: CASSLVWRNYEQYF. The CDR3 DNA follows: TGTGCCAGCAGCTTAGTTTGGCGGAACTACGAGCAGTACTTC.

This rearrangement joins TRBV6-2 or TRBV6-3 to TRBJ1-2, with TRBD1 identical over 8 bases. The CDR3 covers 20 residues. The J segment lost 4 bases and the V segment lost 0 bases, leaving 19 bases of the junction unmatched. Germline CDR1 and CDR2: MNHEY and SVGEGT. CDR3 loop: CASSYSQGAVLYLSSYGYTF. Written as DNA, the CDR3 is TGTGCCAGCAGTTACTCTCAGGGGGCCGTCCTTTACCTATCGAGCTATGGCTACACCTTC.

Only a few counts were recorded for this clonotype. This chain uses TRBV12-3 or TRBV12-4 with TRBJ2-3; D is perhaps TRBD2 (5 bases). V was pared by 0 bases and J by 3 bases, with 25 bases between. The length of the CDR3 is 20 residues. CDR3 DNA: TGTGCCAGCAGTTTAGCGCTAGGATCCGGGAATGAGGGTGGGACAGATACGCAGTATTTT. Its protein product is CASSLALGSGNEGGTDTQYF.

This clonotype was counted only a few times. The chain combines TRBV25-1 with TRBJ2-7; D call uncertain. This CDR3 region has 13 residues. Germline lookup yields CDR1 MGHDK and CDR2 SYGVNS. V was cut by 7 bases and J by 2 bases, with 12 bases left in between. Written as DNA, the CDR3 is TGTGCCAGCAAGGGTGGACCAACCTACGAGCAGTACTTC. It translates to CASKGGPTYEQYF.

This clonotype has just a few counts. The chain joins TRBV4-1 to TRBJ2-2; tentative D call: TRBD2 (6 bases). The CDR3 sequence is 14 residues long. The germline V gene has CDR1 MGHRA and CDR2 YSYEKL. Trimming stripped 0 bases from V and 4 bases from J, with 6 bases between. The DNA for the CDR3 is TGCGCCAGCAGCCAAGAGGGGGGCACCGGGGAGCTGTTTTTT. Protein: CASSQEGGTGELFF.

V usage is TRBV12-3 or TRBV12-4 and J usage is TRBJ2-2; no clear D gene. The germline V and J ends were trimmed by 3 bases and 7 bases, with 24 bases remaining between them. CDR3 size: 18 residues. In DNA, the CDR3 is TGTGCCAGCAGTTTTGGGCTTTCGCGAGTAGGGATGGGCGGGGAGCTGTTTTTT. This gives the protein CASSFGLSRVGMGGELFF.

This clonotype turned up a few times. The chain links TRBV5-6 to TRBJ2-2, with a weak D call TRBD2 (7 bases). Per germline, CDR1 SGHDT and CDR2 YYEEEE. The CDR3 covers 15 residues. V was shortened by 6 bases and J by 3 bases, with 15 bases between the two germline ends. CDR3 sequence reads: CASNLRGAHTGELFF. The CDR3 DNA is TGTGCCAGCAACCTCCGGGGGGCTCACACCGGGGAGCTGTTTTTT.

The CDR3 region has the DNA TGCGCCAGCAGCCCACCCCGGGCCCCACCCTACACAGATACGCAGTATTTT. Its protein is CASSPPRAPPYTDTQYF. The rearrangement uses TRBV4-1 and TRBJ2-3; D remains unclear. Germline V lookup: CDR1 MGHRA, CDR2 YSYEKL. Trimming took 4 bases from V and 2 from J, leaving 19 bases between them. The CDR3 runs to 17 residues.

There are many counts of this clonotype. This chain links TRBV5-1 with TRBJ1-3; D gene ambiguous. V gave up 0 bases and J gave up 0 bases, with 7 bases separating them. The CDR3 is 15 residues long. Germline V CDR1 and CDR2: SGHRS, YFSETQ. Here the CDR3 DNA reads TGCGCCAGCAGCTTGGCAGGATTCTCTGGAAACACCATATATTTT. Its translation: CASSLAGFSGNTIYF.

V is TRBV27 and J is TRBJ2-1, with 9 bases matching TRBD1. Germline CDR1 reads MNHEY; CDR2 reads SMNVEV (reference sequence). V lost 5 bases to trimming and J lost 8 bases; unmatched junction nucleotides: 4. This CDR3 spans 13 amino acids. CDR3 bases: TGTGCCAGCAGTCACACAGGGGGCCATGAGCAGTTCTTC. Amino acids: CASSHTGGHEQFF.

This clonotype showed up just a few times. This chain joins TRBV14 and TRBJ2-2, with 8 bases aligning to TRBD1. The germline CDR1 and CDR2 sequences are SGHDN and FVKESK. This CDR3 has 17 residues. With V trimmed by 2 bases and J by 1 base, 6 bases remained unmatched. The CDR3 loop reads CASSQFSGTGNTGELFF. In DNA, the CDR3 is TGTGCCAGCAGCCAATTCTCCGGGACAGGGAACACCGGGGAGCTGTTTTTT. Drawing the rest from reference TRBV14 and TRBJ2-2, the complete variable domain is EAGVTQFPSHSVIEKGQTVTLRCDPISGHDNLYWYRRVMGKEIKFLLHFVKESKQDESGMPNNRFLAERTGGTYSTLKVQPAELEDSGVYFCASSQFSGTGNTGELFFGEGSRLTVL.

The V gene is TRBV5-1, the J gene TRBJ2-1; a possible D gene is TRBD2 (6 bases). Germline lookup yields CDR1 SGHRS and CDR2 YFSETQ. This CDR3 contains 15 residues. The V gene lost 0 bases and the J gene lost 5 bases, with 12 bases spanning the gap. The CDR3, as DNA: TGCGCCAGCAGCTTGGAAACTAGCTCGCACAATGAGCAGTTCTTC. Translation gives CASSLETSSHNEQFF. The full variable domain, rest sourced from reference TRBV5-1 and TRBJ2-1, is KAGVTQTPRYLIKTRGQQVTLSCSPISGHRSVSWYQQTPGQGLQFLFEYFSETQRNKGNFPGRFSGRQFSNSRSEMNVSTLELGDSALYLCASSLETSSHNEQFFGPGTRLTVL.

The rearrangement uses TRBV7-6 and TRBJ2-1; no reliable D call. Per the germline V gene, CDR1 is SGHVS and CDR2 is FNYEAQ. The length of the CDR3 is 15 residues. Trimming left V 3 bases short and J 0 bases short, with 9 bases between. The CDR3 DNA is TGTGCCAGCAGCTTCTATCTGAGCTCCTACAATGAGCAGTTCTTC. Amino acids: CASSFYLSSYNEQFF.

There are a few counts of this clonotype. V is TRBV5-6 and J is TRBJ2-5; possibly TRBD1 for D (7 bases). The V end lost 2 bases, the J end lost 0 bases, and 11 bases lay between the germline ends. The CDR3 is made up of 15 amino acids. In germline, CDR1 is SGHDT, CDR2 YYEEEE. The CDR3 region is CASSFGGQNQETQYF. The CDR3 coding sequence is TGTGCCAGCAGCTTCGGGGGACAGAACCAAGAGACCCAGTACTTC.

This clonotype was counted a few times. The gene calls are TRBV7-3 and TRBJ1-3; 7 bases agree with TRBD1. Germline loops: CDR1 SGHTA, CDR2 FQGTGA. This CDR3 contains 15 residues. With 3 bases clipped from V and 0 bases from J, the junction kept 2 bases outside the gene matches. The CDR3 coding sequence is TGTGCCAGCAGCTTGGGACAGTTCTCTGGAAACACCATATATTTT. It encodes CASSLGQFSGNTIYF.

This clonotype was seen ten or more times. This chain connects TRBV29-1 to TRBJ2-7; 7 bases map to TRBD2. The ends lost 4 bases at V and 2 bases at J; junction bases unmatched: 17. The CDR3 consists of 17 residues. Germline V gives CDR1 SQVTM, CDR2 ANQGSEA. The CDR3 sequence is CSVVGAGAKSGPYEQYF. For the CDR3, the DNA is TGCAGCGTTGTAGGGGCGGGAGCCAAGTCGGGCCCCTACGAGCAGTACTTC.

The gene calls are TRBV12-3 or TRBV12-4 and TRBJ1-5; D gene unclear. The CDR3 spans 20 residues. The V end lost 6 bases, the J end lost 0 bases, and 27 bases lay between the germline ends. The CDR3 nucleotides read TGTGCCAGCAGCGCTTCCCTCAGCTTACGACCATTTAATAGCAATCAGCCCCAGCATTTT. This sequence encodes CASSASLSLRPFNSNQPQHF.

This clonotype appeared a few times. The rearrangement links TRBV7-9 to TRBJ1-4, with TRBD1 as a possible D gene (6 bases). The CDR3 extends over 16 amino acids. CDR1 and CDR2 from the germline V gene are SEHNR and FQNEAQ (reference sequence). The V end lost 4 bases, the J end lost 0 bases, and 12 bases lay between the germline ends. The CDR3 spells CASSWGRSPTNEKLFF. CDR3 coding DNA: TGTGCCAGCAGCTGGGGGCGGTCACCAACTAATGAAAAACTGTTTTTT.

The chain carries TRBV14 and TRBJ2-2, with a possible D match to TRBD2 (5 bases). Trimming took 3 bases from V and 1 from J, leaving 12 bases between them. The germline gives CDR1 SGHDN, CDR2 FVKESK. CDR3 length equals 16 residues. The CDR3 DNA sequence: TGTGCCAGCAGCCACCGAGCGGAGAAGAACACCGGGGAGCTGTTTTTT. Amino acid sequence: CASSHRAEKNTGELFF.

This clonotype was counted a few times. DNA for the CDR3: TGTGCCAGCAGTGCGTTAGAGAACACTGAAGCTTTCTTT. This sequence encodes CASSALENTEAFF. The chain couples TRBV2 to TRBJ1-1; D is undetermined. The CDR3 runs 13 residues. CDR1 and CDR2 from the germline V gene are SNHLY and FYNNEI. The V end lost 4 bases, the J end lost 1 base, and 7 bases lay between the germline ends. Combining the CDR3 with reference TRBV2 and TRBJ1-1 gives the whole variable domain EPEVTQTPSHQVTQMGQEVILRCVPISNHLYFYWYRQILGQKVEFLVSFYNNEISEKSEIFDDQFSVERPDGSNFTLKIRSTKLEDSAMYFCASSALENTEAFFGQGTRLTVV.

This clonotype has just a few counts. CDR3 sequence: CASSVDWTSGYEQYF. CDR3 bases: TGTGCCAGCAGTGTGGATTGGACTAGCGGCTACGAGCAGTACTTC. This chain connects TRBV14 to TRBJ2-7, with 10 bases fitting TRBD2. The germline V gene has CDR1 SGHDN and CDR2 FVKESK. The CDR3 length is 15 residues. V lost 6 bases to trimming and J lost 3 bases; unmatched junction nucleotides: 8.

This clonotype has a handful of counts. The V call is TRBV30, the J call TRBJ2-7, with 10 positions matching TRBD1. CDR1 and CDR2 from the germline V gene are GTSNPN and SVGIG (reference sequence). V lost 1 base to trimming and J lost 4 bases; unmatched junction nucleotides: 4. CDR3 length: 14 residues. The chain's CDR3 is CAWSDGTGDYEQYF. In DNA form, the CDR3 reads TGTGCCTGGAGTGACGGGACAGGGGATTACGAGCAGTACTTC.

The genes are TRBV5-5 and TRBJ2-2, with D perhaps matching TRBD2 (6 bases). V was trimmed by 3 bases and J by 1 base, leaving 10 bases between them. The CDR3 sequence is 15 residues long. Germline V gives CDR1 SGHKS, CDR2 YYEKEE (reference sequence). This CDR3 is CASSYPGLNTGELFF. The CDR3 nucleotides are TGTGCCAGCAGCTACCCGGGACTGAACACCGGGGAGCTGTTTTTT. Full variable domain (rest looked up from reference TRBV5-5 and TRBJ2-2): DAGVTQSPTHLIKTRGQQVTLRCSPISGHKSVSWYQQVLGQGPQFIFQYYEKEERGRGNFPDRFSARQFPNYSSELNVNALLLGDSALYLCASSYPGLNTGELFFGEGSRLTVL.